This passage covers 28 T cell receptor beta chains from one sample sequenced in a study of shared clonotypes between healthy human individuals. Only in-frame clones appear in the TCRdb table, and some are missing; sequencing was by immunoSEQ multiplex PCR. The repertoire includes more than 1,200,000 clones, 97% to 99% of them detected once, and 0.36% sits in the top ten. Specimen: naive CD4+ T cells sorted from blood. The subset: CD45RA+ positively selected. All receptors derive from a man under 40 in good health.

The chain recombines TRBV6-5 with TRBJ2-1, with a possible D match to TRBD1 (6 bases). The germline V and J ends were trimmed by 6 bases and 6 bases, with 15 bases remaining between them. The CDR3 loop spans 14 amino acids. Germline V gives CDR1 MNHEY, CDR2 SVGAGI. The CDR3 nucleotides read TGTGCCAGCAGCGCATCCGCCAGGGGCAATGAGCAGTTCTTC. Translated: CASSASARGNEQFF.

This clone is a singleton in its sample. The chain couples TRBV7-6 to TRBJ1-1; 9 bases are shared with TRBD1. The CDR3 loop spans 13 amino acids. V lost 4 bases, J lost 4 bases, and 1 base stayed unmatched. Germline V gene lookup returns CDR1 SGHVS and CDR2 FNYEAQ. CDR3 in amino acids: CASSSGQGTEAFF. The CDR3 DNA sequence: TGTGCCAGCAGCTCGGGACAGGGCACTGAAGCTTTCTTT.

The rearrangement links TRBV5-1 to TRBJ2-2; 12 bases align to TRBD1. The J segment lost 5 bases and the V segment lost 4 bases, leaving 12 bases of the junction unmatched. Germline loops: CDR1 SGHRS, CDR2 YFSETQ. The CDR3 covers 18 residues. The CDR3 protein is CASSISGTGGIGTGELFF. For the CDR3, the DNA is TGCGCCAGCAGCATTTCCGGGACAGGGGGCATCGGGACCGGGGAGCTGTTTTTT.

The V gene is TRBV28, the J gene TRBJ2-7; TRBD1 aligns across 9 bases. V shed 5 bases and J 4 bases; nucleotides not matched to a gene: 9. CDR1 MDHEN and CDR2 SYDVKM come from the germline V gene. This CDR3 comprises 15 residues. CDR3 in DNA: TGTGCCAGCAGTACCCCGGGACAGGGTCGTTACGAGCAGTACTTC. This encodes CASSTPGQGRYEQYF.

The chain couples TRBV12-5 to TRBJ2-1, with 15 bases fitting TRBD2. Trimming removed 3 bases from V and 8 bases from J; junction bases left unmatched: 20. The CDR3 is 21 residues long. Per the germline V gene, CDR1 is LGHNT and CDR2 is FRNRAP. The CDR3: CASGFNPTPGLAGGKGDEQFF. The CDR3 bases are TGTGCTAGTGGTTTTAATCCTACCCCCGGACTAGCGGGAGGGAAGGGAGATGAGCAGTTCTTC.

V and J are TRBV7-6 and TRBJ2-3; D is possibly TRBD1 (5 bases). The CDR3 covers 14 residues. The V end lost 5 bases, the J end lost 6 bases, and 15 bases lay between the germline ends. Germline-derived CDR1 and CDR2 are SGHVS and FNYEAQ. CDR3 coding DNA: TGTGCCAGCAGCCCGGACACGGCGGTCGATACGCAGTATTTT. It translates to CASSPDTAVDTQYF.

The chain is built from TRBV15 and TRBJ2-1, with 12 bases identical to TRBD2. The germline gives CDR1 LNHNV, CDR2 YYDKDF (reference sequence). The CDR3 spans 16 residues. The V and J ends lost 2 bases and 6 bases, in that order; junction bases with no gene match: 5. CDR3 in amino acids: CATSRLTSGRGNEQFF. The CDR3 coding sequence is TGTGCCACCAGCAGACTGACTAGCGGGAGAGGCAATGAGCAGTTCTTC.

The genes are TRBV9 and TRBJ2-1; D gene uncertain. The CDR3 loop spans 15 amino acids. Germline CDR1 SGDLS, CDR2 YYNGEE. V dropped 0 bases and J dropped 5 bases, with 12 bases sitting between them. This CDR3 reads CASSVALDAHNEQFF. The CDR3 DNA follows: TGTGCCAGCAGCGTAGCCCTAGACGCCCACAATGAGCAGTTCTTC.

This chain uses TRBV5-5 with TRBJ2-2; perhaps TRBD2 as D (6 bases). Germline V gene data show CDR1 as SGHKS and CDR2 as YYEKEE (reference sequence). The V end was cut by 5 bases, the J end by 3 bases, with 11 bases between. This CDR3 has 14 residues. The CDR3 region is CASSSGLDTGELFF. CDR3 nucleotides: TGTGCCAGCAGTTCGGGACTCGACACCGGGGAGCTGTTTTTT.

The chain is built from TRBV5-1 and TRBJ2-1; 7 nucleotides match TRBD2. The CDR3 is 15 residues long. J was trimmed by 4 bases and V by 7 bases; bases with no gene match: 11. The germline V gene encodes CDR1 SGHRS and CDR2 YFSETQ. The CDR3 region is CASGRRERDYNEQFF. DNA for the CDR3: TGCGCCAGCGGAAGGCGGGAGAGGGATTACAATGAGCAGTTCTTC.

V usage is TRBV5-1 and J usage is TRBJ2-6; 8 nucleotides align to TRBD1. This CDR3 comprises 18 residues. From germline, CDR1 is SGHRS and CDR2 YFSETQ. Losses at the gene ends were 4 bases for V and 4 bases for J; bases not matched to a gene: 13. The CDR3 DNA is TGCGCCAGCAGCACCGAACAGGGGGGATGGTCCGGGGCCAACGTCCTGACTTTC. Translation: CASSTEQGGWSGANVLTF.

The chain combines TRBV2 with TRBJ1-2; TRBD1 agrees at 7 bases. Trimming at V came to 3 bases and at J to 8 bases, leaving 6 bases not matched to a gene. This CDR3 is built from 13 residues. From germline, CDR1 is SNHLY and CDR2 FYNNEI. The CDR3 nucleotides read TGTGCCAGCAGTGATAGGGGGCGTTGGGGCTACACCTTC. It yields the protein CASSDRGRWGYTF.

The CDR3 DNA reads TGTGCCAGCAGCCCTGGGGTCTCCCCCACCGGGGAGCTGTTTTTT. Translated, it gives CASSPGVSPTGELFF. This rearrangement joins TRBV7-8 to TRBJ2-2; D gene uncertain. Germline V CDR1 and CDR2: SGHVS, FQNEAQ. The length of the CDR3 is 15 residues. V was pared by 5 bases and J by 4 bases, with 14 bases between. Drawing the rest from reference TRBV7-8 and TRBJ2-2, the complete variable domain is GAGVSQSPRYKVAKRGQDVALRCDPISGHVSLFWYQQALGQGPEFLTYFQNEAQLDKSGLPSDRFFAERPEGSVSTLKIQRTQQEDSAVYLCASSPGVSPTGELFFGEGSRLTVL.

In its sample, this clone was seen once. The genes are TRBV5-5 and TRBJ1-5; TRBD1 agrees at 8 bases. Germline V CDR1 and CDR2: SGHKS, YYEKEE (reference sequence). V lost 4 bases and J lost 2; bases outside the gene matches: 11. The CDR3 has 17 residues. The CDR3 protein is CASSKQRGTGRNQPQHF. CDR3 DNA sequence: TGTGCCAGCAGCAAGCAAAGAGGGACAGGCCGCAATCAGCCCCAGCATTTT.

The CDR3 bases are TGTGCCAGCAGCTTGATCGAGAGGAGGCCCCCTGGCAATGAGCAGTTCTTC. Its translation is CASSLIERRPPGNEQFF. This chain connects TRBV11-2 to TRBJ2-1; a possible D gene is TRBD2 (5 bases). The germline V gene has CDR1 SGHAT and CDR2 FQNNGV. The CDR3 is 17 residues long. With 3 bases removed from V and 6 bases from J, the gap between germline ends came to 21 bases.

The chain links TRBV2 to TRBJ1-3; no firm D call. Germline V CDR1 and CDR2: SNHLY, FYNNEI. V lost 6 bases and J 0 bases, leaving 3 bases between the germline ends. The CDR3 has 12 amino acids. Here the CDR3 DNA reads TGTGCCAGCAGGAGCTCTGGAAACACCATATATTTT. It is translated as CASRSSGNTIYF.

The CDR3 region has the DNA TGTGCCAGCAGTCGGGGATCCGGGACAGGGTTATACAATGAGCAGTTCTTC. This encodes CASSRGSGTGLYNEQFF. V gene TRBV27 combines with J gene TRBJ2-1; 9 nucleotides align to TRBD1. Germline loops: CDR1 MNHEY, CDR2 SMNVEV (reference sequence). CDR3 size: 17 residues. After removal of 5 bases from V and 4 bases from J, the junction contained 12 bases not matched to a gene.

This clone was recorded once. The gene calls are TRBV29-1 and TRBJ2-5; 7 bases are shared with TRBD2. Germline trimming cut 7 bases from V and 2 bases from J; bases unmatched to any gene: 10. The CDR3 has 14 amino acids. Germline CDR1 is SQVTM and CDR2 is ANQGSEA. CDR3 bases: TGCAGCGCTACAGCCGGACTAGAACAAGAGACCCAGTACTTC. It yields the protein CSATAGLEQETQYF.

This clone was detected once. V usage is TRBV10-2 and J usage is TRBJ2-7, with 14 bases lining up with TRBD2. Germline values: CDR1 WSHSY, CDR2 SAAADI. The ends lost 6 bases at V and 0 bases at J; junction bases unmatched: 13. CDR3 length: 19 residues. The CDR3 DNA reads as TGCGCCAGCAGGGGAGAACCGGGACTAGCGGGAGTCACCTCCTACGAGCAGTACTTC. The encoded protein is CASRGEPGLAGVTSYEQYF.

The chain couples TRBV6-1 to TRBJ1-2; D is possibly TRBD1 (6 bases). Germline CDR1 is MNHNS and CDR2 is SASEGT. The CDR3 is 15 residues long. V lost 1 base to trimming and J lost 2 bases, with 11 bases between them. Here the CDR3 reads CASSEGLRGNYGYTF. In nucleotides, the CDR3 is TGTGCCAGCAGTGAAGGTCTCAGGGGAAACTATGGCTACACCTTC.

CDR3 sequence reads: CASSPLMLDTQYF. Written as DNA, the CDR3 is TGTGCCAGCAGCCCTCTGATGTTGGATACGCAGTATTTT. V usage is TRBV7-2 and J usage is TRBJ2-3; D call uncertain. CDR3 length: 13 amino acids. Trimming cost V 5 bases and J 6 bases, with 12 bases left between them. Germline V gives CDR1 SGHTA, CDR2 FQGNSA.

CDR3 DNA sequence: TGTGCCAGCAGTGGGGGGTCCTACACTGAAGCTTTCTTT. It is translated as CASSGGSYTEAFF. The chain uses TRBV6-1 and TRBJ1-1, with D maybe TRBD1 (5 bases). Germline CDR1 reads MNHNS; CDR2 reads SASEGT. Trimming shortened V by 4 bases and J by 3 bases, and 9 bases separated the two germline ends. The CDR3 spans 13 residues.

CDR3: CASSFINRELFF. For the CDR3, the DNA is TGTGCCAGCAGTTTTATTAATCGGGAGCTGTTTTTT. The chain links TRBV27 to TRBJ2-2; D gene ambiguous. The ends were cut back, 3 bases at V and 9 bases at J, with 8 bases in the middle. Germline CDR1 MNHEY, CDR2 SMNVEV (reference sequence). The CDR3 sequence is 12 residues long.

The gene calls are TRBV18 and TRBJ2-1; D not certain. V was trimmed by 5 bases and J by 7 bases, leaving 12 bases between them. CDR3 length: 13 amino acids. From germline, CDR1 is KGHSH and CDR2 LQKENI. The CDR3 reads CASSSDLGNEQFF. CDR3 in DNA: TGTGCCAGCTCATCCGACTTGGGGAATGAGCAGTTCTTC. The complete variable domain, with remaining parts taken from reference TRBV18 and TRBJ2-1, reads NAGVMQNPRHLVRRRGQEARLRCSPMKGHSHVYWYRQLPEEGLKFMVYLQKENIIDESGMPKERFSAEFPKEGPSILRIQQVVRGDSAAYFCASSSDLGNEQFFGPGTRLTVL.

In this sample, this clone turned up once. The genes are TRBV6-1 and TRBJ2-7; possibly TRBD1 for D (6 bases). The germline CDR1 and CDR2 sequences are MNHNS and SASEGT. This CDR3 has 12 amino acids. The germline V and J ends were trimmed by 5 bases and 3 bases, with 8 bases remaining between them. As DNA, the CDR3 is TGTGCCAGCAGTACAGGGAACTACGAGCAGTACTTC. Protein sequence: CASSTGNYEQYF.

The V and J genes are TRBV5-1 and TRBJ2-7, with 8 bases fitting TRBD1. Germline CDR1 SGHRS, CDR2 YFSETQ. The V gene end was trimmed by 0 bases and the J gene end by 3 bases; junction bases not matched to a gene: 5. The CDR3 has 15 residues. The CDR3 reads CASSLAGQDYYEQYF. The CDR3 DNA reads TGCGCCAGCAGCTTGGCGGGACAGGACTACTACGAGCAGTACTTC.

This chain uses TRBV6-5 with TRBJ1-5; TRBD1 aligns across 10 bases. With V trimmed by 6 bases and J by 7 bases, 6 bases remained unmatched. The CDR3 covers 14 residues. The V gene's germline CDR1 is MNHEY and CDR2 SVGAGI. The CDR3 nucleotides are TGTGCCAGCAGCCCCCGGACAGGGGGACAGCCCCAGCATTTT. Encoded protein: CASSPRTGGQPQHF.

The genes are TRBV5-6 and TRBJ2-7; TRBD1 matches 10 bases. V was clipped by 3 bases and J by 4 bases; unmatched bases: 4. The CDR3 extends over 14 amino acids. The germline V gene has CDR1 SGHDT and CDR2 YYEEEE. The CDR3 DNA follows: TGTGCCAGCAGCTCGGGGGGACAGGGGTACGAGCAGTACTTC. This encodes CASSSGGQGYEQYF.